These T cell receptor beta chains were read from a single sample in a study of immune cell composition in non-small cell lung cancer. Method: immunoSEQ multiplex PCR; TCRdb's copy keeps in-frame clones and lacks some. The sample has roughly 6,600 clones, 60% to 75% seen once; the top ten hold roughly 4.4%. Sample: lung tumor tissue. The receptor set was obtained from a human donor with non-small cell lung cancer. CDR3s include the opening cysteine and the closing phenylalanine or tryptophan. The order of the fields is J gene, V gene, D gene, clone size, CDR3 DNA, CDR3 protein. A D gene is named only where the DNA matches it firmly. Expanded clones are given a class, and other clones once, few, many or no size at all.

TRBJ2-2 | TRBV27 | - | - | TGTGCCAGCAGTTTATTATTGGGGCGGGGCACCGGGGAGCTGTTTTTT | CASSLLLGRGTGELFF
TRBJ1-1 | TRBV7-8 | TRBD1 | - | TGTGCCAGCAGCTTAGCGGCGGCAGGGGGCATCGGGATGAACACTGAAGCTTTCTTT | CASSLAAAGGIGMNTEAFF
TRBJ2-7 | TRBV6-5 | TRBD1 | - | TGTGCCAGCAGTTACTCCGGGACAGGGGGCTACGAGCAGTACTTC | CASSYSGTGGYEQYF
TRBJ2-3 | TRBV10-1 | TRBD1 | - | TGCGCCAGCAGTGAGTCGTGGACAGGGGATATCACAGATACGCAGTATTTT | CASSESWTGDITDTQYF
TRBJ1-2 | TRBV28 | TRBD1 | - | TGTGCCAGCAGTTTATTGCCGGGACAGGGTAGGGGCTACACCTTC | CASSLLPGQGRGYTF
TRBJ1-4 | TRBV5-3 | - | - | TGTGCCAGAAGCTTGTCTCGCCCGAGGGGGGAAAAACTGTTTTTT | CARSLSRPRGEKLFF
TRBJ2-7 | TRBV18 | TRBD1 | - | TGTGCCAGCTCACGCTTACAGGGGGAAAGGGCCTACGAGCAGTACTTC | CASSRLQGERAYEQYF
TRBJ1-5 | TRBV19 | TRBD1 | - | TGTGCCAGTAGTATTTACATGGGACAGGGAGGCTTCAATCAGCCCCAGCATTTT | CASSIYMGQGGFNQPQHF
TRBJ1-6 | TRBV30 | TRBD1 | - | TGTGCCTGGAGTGTCTGGACAGGAAGAAATTCACCCCTCCACTTT | CAWSVWTGRNSPLHF
TRBJ1-3 | TRBV9 | - | few | TGTGCCAGCAGCATGGACAGCAAAGACTCTGGAAACACCATATATTTT | CASSMDSKDSGNTIYF
TRBJ1-5 | TRBV19 | - | few | TGTGCCAGTAGTATAGCGGGGGGGAATCAGCCCCAGCATTTT | CASSIAGGNQPQHF
TRBJ1-1 | TRBV7-2 | TRBD1 | - | TGTGCCAGCAGCGAATGGACAGGGTATAACACTGAAGCTTTCTTT | CASSEWTGYNTEAFF
TRBJ2-3 | TRBV10-1 | - | - | TGCGCCAGCAGGCCGTCAGGGACTAGCACAGATACGCAGTATTTT | CASRPSGTSTDTQYF
TRBJ1-3 | TRBV19 | TRBD1 | - | TGTGCCAGTAGTATCCTCTCTACAGGGGCCATCTCTGGAAACACCATATATTTT | CASSILSTGAISGNTIYF
TRBJ1-4 | TRBV5-1 | TRBD1 | - | TGCGCCAGCAGCTTGCAGGGGGCGTCTGAAAAACTGTTTTTT | CASSLQGASEKLFF
TRBJ1-2 | TRBV6-1 | TRBD1 | - | TGTGCCAGCAGTAGACAGGGAAACTATGGCTACACCTTC | CASSRQGNYGYTF
TRBJ1-1 | TRBV5-4 | - | - | TGTGCCAGCAGCGCCGCGACACGTGAAGCTTTCTTT | CASSAATREAFF
TRBJ1-5 | TRBV6-1 | - | - | TGTGCCAGCAGTGAAAATACAGGAGTCCTACTCATGACCCAGCATTTT | CASSENTGVLLMTQHF
TRBJ2-7 | TRBV27 | - | few | TGTGCCAGCAGTTTATGGAGGGGGGGAACCTACGAGCAGTACTTC | CASSLWRGGTYEQYF
TRBJ1-2 | TRBV30 | - | - | TGTGCAACGATCCGGGATCTTCACTATGGCTACACCTTC | CATIRDLHYGYTF